The entry that follows covers one TCR beta chain sequence. With 2 bases clipped from V and 1 base from J, the junction kept 1 base outside the gene matches. The CDR3 runs to 14 residues. Per the germline V gene, CDR1 is SGHRS and CDR2 is YFSETQ. Sequenced by immunoSEQ multiplex PCR; TCRdb stores in-frame clones only, minus some. The sample gives more than 95,000 clones, approximately 88% of which show up once; around a quarter is in the top ten. This specimen comes from a study of blood T cell repertoires in COVID-19. The chain links TRBV5-1 to TRBJ1-1, with 8 bases matching TRBD1. The sequence was obtained from a man between 60 and 70 years old with acute or convalescent COVID-19. Sequenced input: peripheral blood. CDR3 residues: CASSFGTGNTEAFF. CDR3 nucleotide sequence: TGCGCCAGCAGCTTCGGGACAGGGAACACTGAAGCTTTCTTT.